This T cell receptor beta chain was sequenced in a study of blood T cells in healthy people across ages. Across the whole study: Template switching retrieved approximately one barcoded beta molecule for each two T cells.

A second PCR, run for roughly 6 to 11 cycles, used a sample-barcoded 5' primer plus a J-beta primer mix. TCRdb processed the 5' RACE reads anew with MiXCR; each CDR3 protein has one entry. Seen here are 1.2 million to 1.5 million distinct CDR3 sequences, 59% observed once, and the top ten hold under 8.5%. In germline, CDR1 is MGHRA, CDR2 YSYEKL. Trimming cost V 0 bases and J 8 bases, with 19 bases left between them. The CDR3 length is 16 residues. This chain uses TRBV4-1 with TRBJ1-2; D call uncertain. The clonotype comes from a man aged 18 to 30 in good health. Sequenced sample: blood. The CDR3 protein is CASSQDRVPGFGGYTF. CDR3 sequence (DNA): TGCGCCAGCAGCCAAGATCGTGTTCCGGGGTTCGGGGGCTACACCTTC.